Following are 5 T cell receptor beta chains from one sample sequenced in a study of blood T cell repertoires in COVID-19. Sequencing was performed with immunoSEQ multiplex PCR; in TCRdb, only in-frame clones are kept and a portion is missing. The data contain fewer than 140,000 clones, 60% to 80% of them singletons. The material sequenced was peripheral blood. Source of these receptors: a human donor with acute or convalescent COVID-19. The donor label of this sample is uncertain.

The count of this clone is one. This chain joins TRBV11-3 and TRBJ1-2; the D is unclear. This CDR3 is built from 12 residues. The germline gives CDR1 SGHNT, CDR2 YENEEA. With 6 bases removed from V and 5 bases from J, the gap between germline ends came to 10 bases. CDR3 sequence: CASSPRVYGYTF. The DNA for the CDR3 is TGTGCCAGCAGTCCGAGGGTTTATGGCTACACCTTC.

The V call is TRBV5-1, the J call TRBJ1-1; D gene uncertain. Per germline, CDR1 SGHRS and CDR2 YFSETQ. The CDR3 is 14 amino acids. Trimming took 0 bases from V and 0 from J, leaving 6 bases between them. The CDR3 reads CASSLGHMNTEAFF. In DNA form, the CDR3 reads TGCGCCAGCAGCTTGGGGCATATGAACACTGAAGCTTTCTTT.

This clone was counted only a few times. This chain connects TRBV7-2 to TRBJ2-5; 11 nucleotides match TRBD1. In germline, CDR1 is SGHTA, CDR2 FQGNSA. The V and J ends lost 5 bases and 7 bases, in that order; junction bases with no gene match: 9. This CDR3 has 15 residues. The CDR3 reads CASSPGGDRGWTQYF. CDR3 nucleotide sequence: TGTGCCAGCAGCCCCGGAGGGGACAGGGGGTGGACCCAGTACTTC.

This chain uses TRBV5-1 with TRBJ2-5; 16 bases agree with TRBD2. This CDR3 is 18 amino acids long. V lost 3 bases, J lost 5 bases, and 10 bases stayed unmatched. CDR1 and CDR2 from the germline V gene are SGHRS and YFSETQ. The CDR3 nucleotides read TGCGCCAGCAGCTCCGGGACTAGCGGGGGGGCCGGCGCGGAGACCCAGTACTTC. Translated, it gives CASSSGTSGGAGAETQYF.

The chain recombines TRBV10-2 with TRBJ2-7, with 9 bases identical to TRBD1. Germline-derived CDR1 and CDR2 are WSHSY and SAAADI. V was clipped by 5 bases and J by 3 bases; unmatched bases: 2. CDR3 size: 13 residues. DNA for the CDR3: TGCGCCAGCAGTAGGACAGGGGACTACGAGCAGTACGTC. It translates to CASSRTGDYEQYV.